The sequence of this T cell receptor (beta chain) was determined in a study of blood T cell repertoires in COVID-19. Overall study context: The United States, Italy and Spain provided the acute and convalescent COVID-19 samples.

Patients in Seattle were enrolled during active infection, then followed longitudinally. The germline V gene has CDR1 SGHNT and CDR2 YYREEE (reference sequence). The V and J ends lost 4 bases and 1 base respectively, with 15 bases between them. The CDR3 totals 15 residues. Generated by immunoSEQ multiplex PCR, the TCRdb table keeps only in-frame clones and is missing some. Of 250,000 to 300,000 clones detected, 70% to 90% appear once; the ten largest clones hold more than 10%. The chain carries TRBV5-4 and TRBJ2-7; a possible D gene is TRBD2 (5 bases). Sequencing input: peripheral blood. The TCR comes from a woman aged 25 to 45 with COVID-19, enrolled during active disease. CDR3 bases: TGTGCCAGCAGCCGACGCGGACTGGCTTCCTACGAGCAGTACTTC. The encoded protein is CASSRRGLASYEQYF.